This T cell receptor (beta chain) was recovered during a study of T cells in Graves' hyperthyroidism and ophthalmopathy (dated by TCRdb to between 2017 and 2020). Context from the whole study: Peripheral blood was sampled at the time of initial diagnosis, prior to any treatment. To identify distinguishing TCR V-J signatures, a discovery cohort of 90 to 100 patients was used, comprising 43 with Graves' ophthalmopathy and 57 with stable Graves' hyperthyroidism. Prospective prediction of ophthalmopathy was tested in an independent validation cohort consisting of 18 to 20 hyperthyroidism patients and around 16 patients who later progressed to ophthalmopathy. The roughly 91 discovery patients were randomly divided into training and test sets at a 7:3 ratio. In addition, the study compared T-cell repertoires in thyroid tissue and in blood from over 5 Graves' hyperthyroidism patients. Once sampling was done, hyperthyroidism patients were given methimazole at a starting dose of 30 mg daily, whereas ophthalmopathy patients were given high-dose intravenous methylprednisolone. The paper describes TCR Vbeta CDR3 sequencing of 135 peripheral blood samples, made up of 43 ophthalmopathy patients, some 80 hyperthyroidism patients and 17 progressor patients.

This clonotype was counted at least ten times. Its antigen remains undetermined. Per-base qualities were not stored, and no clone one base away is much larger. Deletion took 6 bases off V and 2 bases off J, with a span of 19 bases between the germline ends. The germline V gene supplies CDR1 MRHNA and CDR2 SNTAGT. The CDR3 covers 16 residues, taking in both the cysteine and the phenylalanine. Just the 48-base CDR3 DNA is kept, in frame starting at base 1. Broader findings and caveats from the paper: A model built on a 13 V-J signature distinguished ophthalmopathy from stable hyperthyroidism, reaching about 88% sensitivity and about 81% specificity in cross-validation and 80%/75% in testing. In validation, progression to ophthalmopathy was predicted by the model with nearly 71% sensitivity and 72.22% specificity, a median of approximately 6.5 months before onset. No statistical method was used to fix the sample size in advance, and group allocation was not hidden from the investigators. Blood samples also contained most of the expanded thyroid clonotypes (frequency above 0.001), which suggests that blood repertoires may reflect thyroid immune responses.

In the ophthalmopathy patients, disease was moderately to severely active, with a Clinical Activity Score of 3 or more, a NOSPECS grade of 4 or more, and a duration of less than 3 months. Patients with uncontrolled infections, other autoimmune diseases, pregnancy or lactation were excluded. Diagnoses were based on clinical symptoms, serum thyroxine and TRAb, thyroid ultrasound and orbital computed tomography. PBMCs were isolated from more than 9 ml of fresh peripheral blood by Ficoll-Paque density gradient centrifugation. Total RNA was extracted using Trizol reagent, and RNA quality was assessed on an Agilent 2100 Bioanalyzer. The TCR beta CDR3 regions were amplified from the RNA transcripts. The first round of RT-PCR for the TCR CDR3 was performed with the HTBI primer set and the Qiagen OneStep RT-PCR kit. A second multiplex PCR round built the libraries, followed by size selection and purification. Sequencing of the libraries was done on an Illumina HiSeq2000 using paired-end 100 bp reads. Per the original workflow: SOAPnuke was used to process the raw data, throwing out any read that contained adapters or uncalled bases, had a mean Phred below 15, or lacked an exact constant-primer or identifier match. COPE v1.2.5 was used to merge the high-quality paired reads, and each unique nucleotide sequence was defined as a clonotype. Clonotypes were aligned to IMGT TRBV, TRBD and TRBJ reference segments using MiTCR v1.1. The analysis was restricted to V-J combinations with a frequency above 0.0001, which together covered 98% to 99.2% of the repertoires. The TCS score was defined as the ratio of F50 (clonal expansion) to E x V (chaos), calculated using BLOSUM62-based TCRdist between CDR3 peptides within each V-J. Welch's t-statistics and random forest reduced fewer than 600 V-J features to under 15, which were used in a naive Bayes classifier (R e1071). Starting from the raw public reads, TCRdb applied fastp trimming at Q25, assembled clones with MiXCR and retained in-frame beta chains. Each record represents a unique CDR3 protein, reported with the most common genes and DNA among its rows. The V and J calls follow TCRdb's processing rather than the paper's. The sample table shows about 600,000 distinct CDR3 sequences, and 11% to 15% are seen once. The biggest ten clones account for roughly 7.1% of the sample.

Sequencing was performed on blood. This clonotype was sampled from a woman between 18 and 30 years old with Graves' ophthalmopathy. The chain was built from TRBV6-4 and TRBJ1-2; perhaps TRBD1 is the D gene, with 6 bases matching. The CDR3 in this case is CASSPTGFTGNYGYTF. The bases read TGTGCCAGCAGCCCGACTGGGTTTACAGGGAACTATGGCTACACCTTC.